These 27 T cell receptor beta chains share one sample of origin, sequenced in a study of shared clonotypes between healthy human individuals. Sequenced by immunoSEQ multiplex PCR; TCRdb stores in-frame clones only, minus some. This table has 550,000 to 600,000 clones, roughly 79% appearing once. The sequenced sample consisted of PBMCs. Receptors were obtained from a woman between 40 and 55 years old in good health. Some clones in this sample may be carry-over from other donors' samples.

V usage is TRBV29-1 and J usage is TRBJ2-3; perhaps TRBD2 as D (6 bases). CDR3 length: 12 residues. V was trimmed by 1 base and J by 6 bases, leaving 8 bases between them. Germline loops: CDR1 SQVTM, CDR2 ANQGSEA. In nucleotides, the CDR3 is TGCAGCGTTGAAGCACTAGCTGATACGCAGTATTTT. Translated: CSVEALADTQYF.

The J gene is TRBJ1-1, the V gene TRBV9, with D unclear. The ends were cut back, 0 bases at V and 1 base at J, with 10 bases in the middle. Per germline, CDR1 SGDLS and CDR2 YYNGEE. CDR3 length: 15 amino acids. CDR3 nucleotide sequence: TGTGCCAGCAGCGTAGATTACAGCCCGAACACTGAAGCTTTCTTT. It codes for CASSVDYSPNTEAFF.

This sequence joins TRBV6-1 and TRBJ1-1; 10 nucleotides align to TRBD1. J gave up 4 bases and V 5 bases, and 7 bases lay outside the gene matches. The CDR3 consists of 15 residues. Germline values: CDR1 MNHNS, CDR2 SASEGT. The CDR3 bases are TGTGCCAGCAGTTCCTGGACAGGGGGTGTCACTGAAGCTTTCTTT. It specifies CASSSWTGGVTEAFF.

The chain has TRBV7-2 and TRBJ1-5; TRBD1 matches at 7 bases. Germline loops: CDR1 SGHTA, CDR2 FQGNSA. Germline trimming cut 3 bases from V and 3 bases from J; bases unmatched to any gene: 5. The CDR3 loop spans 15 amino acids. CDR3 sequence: CASSLSGGPNQPQHF. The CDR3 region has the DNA TGTGCCAGCAGCTTGTCAGGGGGTCCCAATCAGCCCCAGCATTTT.

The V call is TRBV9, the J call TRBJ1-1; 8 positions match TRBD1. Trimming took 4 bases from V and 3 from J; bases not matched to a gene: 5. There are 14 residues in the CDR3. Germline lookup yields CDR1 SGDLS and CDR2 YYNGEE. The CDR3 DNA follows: TGTGCCAGCAGCACGGGACAGGTTCACACTGAAGCTTTCTTT. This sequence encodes CASSTGQVHTEAFF.

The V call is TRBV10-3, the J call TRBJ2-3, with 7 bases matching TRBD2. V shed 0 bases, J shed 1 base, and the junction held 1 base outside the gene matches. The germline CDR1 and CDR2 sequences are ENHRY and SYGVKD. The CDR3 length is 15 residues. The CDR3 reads CAISESLAGTDTQYF. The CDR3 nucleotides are TGTGCCATCAGTGAGTCCCTAGCGGGCACAGATACGCAGTATTTT.

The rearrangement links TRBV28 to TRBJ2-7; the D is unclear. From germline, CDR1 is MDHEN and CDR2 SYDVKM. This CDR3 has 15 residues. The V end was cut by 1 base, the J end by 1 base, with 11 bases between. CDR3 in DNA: TGTGCCAGCAGTTTATCGGTCTGGGCATCCTACGAGCAGTACTTC. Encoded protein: CASSLSVWASYEQYF.

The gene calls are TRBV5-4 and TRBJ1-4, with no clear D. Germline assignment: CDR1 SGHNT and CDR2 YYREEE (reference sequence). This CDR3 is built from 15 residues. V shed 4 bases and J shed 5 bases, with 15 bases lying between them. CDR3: CASSPRLAGNEKLFF. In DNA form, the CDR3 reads TGTGCCAGCAGCCCCAGGCTAGCGGGAAATGAAAAACTGTTTTTT.

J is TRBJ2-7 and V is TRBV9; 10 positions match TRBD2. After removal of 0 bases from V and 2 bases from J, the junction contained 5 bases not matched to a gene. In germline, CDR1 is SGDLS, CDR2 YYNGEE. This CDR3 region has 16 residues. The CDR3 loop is CASSVGASGSPYEQYF. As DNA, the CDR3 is TGTGCCAGCAGCGTAGGGGCTAGCGGGAGTCCCTACGAGCAGTACTTC.

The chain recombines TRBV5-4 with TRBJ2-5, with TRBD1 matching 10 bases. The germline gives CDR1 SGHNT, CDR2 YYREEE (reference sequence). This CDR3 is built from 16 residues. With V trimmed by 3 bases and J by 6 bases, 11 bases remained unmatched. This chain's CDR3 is CASSSSGTGAGKTQYF. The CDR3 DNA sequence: TGTGCCAGCAGCTCTTCCGGGACAGGGGCGGGGAAGACCCAGTACTTC.

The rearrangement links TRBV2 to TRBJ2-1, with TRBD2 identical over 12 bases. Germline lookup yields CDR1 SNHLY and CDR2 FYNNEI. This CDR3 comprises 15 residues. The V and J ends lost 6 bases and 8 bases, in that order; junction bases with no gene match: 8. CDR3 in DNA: TGTGCCAGCAGACTAGCGGGAGGTTTTAGGGATGAGCAGTTCTTC. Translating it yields CASRLAGGFRDEQFF.

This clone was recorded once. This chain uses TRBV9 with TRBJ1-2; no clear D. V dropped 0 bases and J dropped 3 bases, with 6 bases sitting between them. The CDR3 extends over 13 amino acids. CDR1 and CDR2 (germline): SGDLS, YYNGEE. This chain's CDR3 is CASSVEGYYGYTF. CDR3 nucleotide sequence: TGTGCCAGCAGCGTAGAAGGCTACTATGGCTACACCTTC. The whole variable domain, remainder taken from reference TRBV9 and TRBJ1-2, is DSGVTQTPKHLITATGQRVTLRCSPRSGDLSVYWYQQSLDQGLQFLIQYYNGEERAKGNILERFSAQQFPDLHSELNLSSLELGDSALYFCASSVEGYYGYTFGSGTRLTVV.

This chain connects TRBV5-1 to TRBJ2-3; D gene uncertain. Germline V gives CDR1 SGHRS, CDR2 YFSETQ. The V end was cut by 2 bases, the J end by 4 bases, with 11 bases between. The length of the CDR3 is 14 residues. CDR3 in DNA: TGCGCCAGCAGCTTACGGAGTCGGTCAGATACGCAGTATTTT. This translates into CASSLRSRSDTQYF.

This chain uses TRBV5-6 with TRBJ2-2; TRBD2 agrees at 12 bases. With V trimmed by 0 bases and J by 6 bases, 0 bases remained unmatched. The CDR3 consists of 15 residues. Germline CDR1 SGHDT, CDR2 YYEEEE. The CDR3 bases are TGTGCCAGCAGCTTGGCTAGCGGGAGGGCCGGGGAGCTGTTTTTT. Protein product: CASSLASGRAGELFF.

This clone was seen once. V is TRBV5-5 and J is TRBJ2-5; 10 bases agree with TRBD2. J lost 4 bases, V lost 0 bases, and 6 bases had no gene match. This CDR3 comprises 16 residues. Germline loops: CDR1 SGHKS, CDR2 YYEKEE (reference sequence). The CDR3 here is CASSLALRLAGETQYF. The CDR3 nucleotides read TGTGCCAGCAGCTTGGCTCTTAGACTAGCGGGAGAGACCCAGTACTTC.

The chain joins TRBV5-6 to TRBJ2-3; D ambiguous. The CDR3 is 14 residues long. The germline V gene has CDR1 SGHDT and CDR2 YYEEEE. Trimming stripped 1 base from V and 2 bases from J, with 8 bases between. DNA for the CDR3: TGTGCCAGCAGCTTGCGCGGACCCACAGATACGCAGTATTTT. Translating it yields CASSLRGPTDTQYF.

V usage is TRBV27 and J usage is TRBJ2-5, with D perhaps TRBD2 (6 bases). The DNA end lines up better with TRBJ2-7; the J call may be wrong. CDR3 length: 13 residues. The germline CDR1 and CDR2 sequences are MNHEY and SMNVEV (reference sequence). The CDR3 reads CASSSRLEGEQYF. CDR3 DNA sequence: TGTGCCAGCAGTTCGAGACTAGAAGGCGAGCAGTACTTC.

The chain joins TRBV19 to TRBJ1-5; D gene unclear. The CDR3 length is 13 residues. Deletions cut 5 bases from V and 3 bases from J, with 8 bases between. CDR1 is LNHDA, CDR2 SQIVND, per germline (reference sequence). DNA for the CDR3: TGTGCCAGTAGTCCCAGCCACAATCAGCCCCAGCATTTT. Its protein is CASSPSHNQPQHF. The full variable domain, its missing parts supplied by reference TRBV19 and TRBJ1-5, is DGGITQSPKYLFRKEGQNVTLSCEQNLNHDAMYWYRQDPGQGLRLIYYSQIVNDFQKGDIAEGYSVSREKKESFPLTVTSAQKNPTAFYLCASSPSHNQPQHFGDGTRLSIL.

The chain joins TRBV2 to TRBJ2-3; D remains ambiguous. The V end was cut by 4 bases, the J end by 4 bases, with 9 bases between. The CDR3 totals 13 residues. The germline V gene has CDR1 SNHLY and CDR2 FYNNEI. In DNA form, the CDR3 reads TGTGCCAGCAGTGTACCCCGGGCAGATACGCAGTATTTT. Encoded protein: CASSVPRADTQYF.

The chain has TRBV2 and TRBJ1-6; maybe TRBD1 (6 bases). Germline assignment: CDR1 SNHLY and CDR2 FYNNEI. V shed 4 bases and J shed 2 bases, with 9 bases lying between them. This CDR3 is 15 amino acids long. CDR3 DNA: TGTGCCAGCAGTGCTGGGGGCACCTATAATTCACCCCTCCACTTT. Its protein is CASSAGGTYNSPLHF.

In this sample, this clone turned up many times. The CDR3 DNA sequence: TGTGCCTGGAGTGTAGAGATCATGAACACTGAAGCTTTCTTT. As protein: CAWSVEIMNTEAFF. This rearrangement joins TRBV30 to TRBJ1-1; D ambiguous. The germline V gene encodes CDR1 GTSNPN and CDR2 SVGIG (reference sequence). There are 14 residues in the CDR3. Trimming took off 0 bases at V and 0 bases at J, with 8 bases between the two ends.

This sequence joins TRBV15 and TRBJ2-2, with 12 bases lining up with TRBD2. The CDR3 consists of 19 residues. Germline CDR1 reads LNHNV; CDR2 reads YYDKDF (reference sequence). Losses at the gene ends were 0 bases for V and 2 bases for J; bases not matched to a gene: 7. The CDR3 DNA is TGTGCCACCAGCAGAGAAAGAACAGGACTAGCGGGAAACACCGGGGAGCTGTTTTTT. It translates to CATSRERTGLAGNTGELFF.

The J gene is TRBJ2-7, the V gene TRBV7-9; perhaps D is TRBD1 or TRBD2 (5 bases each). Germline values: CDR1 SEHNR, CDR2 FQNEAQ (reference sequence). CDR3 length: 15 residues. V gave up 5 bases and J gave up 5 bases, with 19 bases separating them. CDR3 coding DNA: TGTGCCAGCAGCGAAACGGGACCCCCGCGCGACGAGCAGTACTTC. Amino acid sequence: CASSETGPPRDEQYF.

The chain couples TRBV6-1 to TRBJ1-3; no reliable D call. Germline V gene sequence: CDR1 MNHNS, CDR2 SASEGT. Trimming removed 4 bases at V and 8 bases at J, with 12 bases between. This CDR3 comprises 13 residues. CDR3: CASSGVPRYTIYF. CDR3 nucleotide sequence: TGTGCCAGCAGTGGGGTCCCGCGTTACACCATATATTTT.

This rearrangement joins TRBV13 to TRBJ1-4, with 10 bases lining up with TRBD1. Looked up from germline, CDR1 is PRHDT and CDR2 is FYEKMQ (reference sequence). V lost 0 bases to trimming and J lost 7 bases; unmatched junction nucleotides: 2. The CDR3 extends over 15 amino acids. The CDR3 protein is CASSLGGTGVEKLFF. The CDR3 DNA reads TGTGCCAGCAGCTTAGGGGGGACAGGGGTTGAAAAACTGTTTTTT.

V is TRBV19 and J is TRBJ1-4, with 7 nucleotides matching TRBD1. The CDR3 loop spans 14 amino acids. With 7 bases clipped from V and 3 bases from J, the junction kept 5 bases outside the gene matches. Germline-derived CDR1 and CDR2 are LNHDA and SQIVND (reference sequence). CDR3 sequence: CASTPTGSNEKLFF. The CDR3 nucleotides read TGTGCCAGTACCCCGACAGGGTCTAATGAAAAACTGTTTTTT.

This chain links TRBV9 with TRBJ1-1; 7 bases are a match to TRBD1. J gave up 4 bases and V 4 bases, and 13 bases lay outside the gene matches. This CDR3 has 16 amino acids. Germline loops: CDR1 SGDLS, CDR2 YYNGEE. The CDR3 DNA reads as TGTGCCAGCAGCCCTATATGGAGGGGGCTGGGCACTGAAGCTTTCTTT. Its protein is CASSPIWRGLGTEAFF.